Below, one T cell receptor beta chain is given with its context. How the authors handled the data: Counts of nucleated cells, estimated from reference gene primer amplification, were obtained. Produced via immunoSEQ multiplex PCR; TCRdb's table is partial and in-frame only. D and trimming come from the DNA, and the V and J calls and clone size come from that table. The table has approximately 9,500 clones, roughly nine tenths seen once. The V and J ends lost 4 bases and 4 bases, in that order; junction bases with no gene match: 5. The CDR3 consists of 15 residues. The germline V gene has CDR1 SGHRS and CDR2 YFSETQ. This sample was included in a study of blood T cell repertoires in COVID-19.

The material sequenced was peripheral blood. This TCR was sampled from a human donor in a cohort sampled during active COVID-19. The rearrangement uses TRBV5-1 and TRBJ1-5, with 10 bases fitting TRBD1. Here the CDR3 reads CASSKTGGGNQPQHF. The CDR3 nucleotides are TGCGCCAGCAGCAAGACAGGGGGCGGGAATCAGCCCCAGCATTTT. The variable domain in full, completed from reference TRBV5-1 and TRBJ1-5, reads KAGVTQTPRYLIKTRGQQVTLSCSPISGHRSVSWYQQTPGQGLQFLFEYFSETQRNKGNFPGRFSGRQFSNSRSEMNVSTLELGDSALYLCASSKTGGGNQPQHFGDGTRLSIL.